The 27 T cell receptor beta chains below all came from one sample that was sequenced in a study of blood T cell repertoires in COVID-19. This table comes from immunoSEQ multiplex PCR, and its TCRdb copy is limited to in-frame clones, with some not included. The repertoire holds about 220,000 clones, with around four fifths as singletons. Sequencing was performed on peripheral blood. Every receptor here comes from an older woman who had recovered from COVID-19.

This clone was observed a single time. DNA for the CDR3: TGTGCCAGCAGCTCTGACAGGCTCTATGGCTACACCTTC. Its translation: CASSSDRLYGYTF. V and J are TRBV7-2 and TRBJ1-2; TRBD1 might be the D (6 bases). Trimming left V 4 bases short and J 4 bases short, with 10 bases between. This CDR3 has 13 residues. CDR1 and CDR2 from the germline V gene are SGHTA and FQGNSA.

This clone was picked up one time. The rearrangement joins TRBV5-1 to TRBJ2-7; 9 bases match TRBD1. The CDR3 spans 15 residues. The V and J ends lost 6 bases and 2 bases, in that order; junction bases with no gene match: 9. Germline values: CDR1 SGHRS, CDR2 YFSETQ. This CDR3 reads CASKGAGTGPYEQYF. The CDR3 nucleotides read TGCGCCAGCAAGGGGGCCGGGACAGGGCCCTACGAGCAGTACTTC. Complete variable domain (other parts from reference TRBV5-1 and TRBJ2-7): KAGVTQTPRYLIKTRGQQVTLSCSPISGHRSVSWYQQTPGQGLQFLFEYFSETQRNKGNFPGRFSGRQFSNSRSEMNVSTLELGDSALYLCASKGAGTGPYEQYFGPGTRLTVT.

The chain carries TRBV2 and TRBJ2-1; no definite D call. Trimming cost V 3 bases and J 0 bases, with 21 bases left between them. Germline V gene data show CDR1 as SNHLY and CDR2 as FYNNEI. This CDR3 is 19 amino acids long. CDR3 region: CASSDIGGIGRLSYNEQFF. The CDR3 DNA reads as TGTGCCAGCAGTGATATTGGTGGAATTGGCAGGCTCTCCTACAATGAGCAGTTCTTC.

The CDR3 is CASSQETSGAIHEQFF. The CDR3 region has the DNA TGCGCCAGCAGCCAGGAGACTAGCGGGGCAATACATGAGCAGTTCTTC. The chain recombines TRBV4-1 with TRBJ2-1; 11 bases match TRBD2. Germline lookup yields CDR1 MGHRA and CDR2 YSYEKL. The CDR3 extends over 16 amino acids. V lost 3 bases and J lost 8; bases outside the gene matches: 9.

This clone came up a few times. The chain joins TRBV7-9 to TRBJ2-6; tentatively, D is TRBD1 (5 bases). CDR1 is SEHNR, CDR2 FQNEAQ, per germline (reference sequence). The CDR3 spans 19 residues. Trimming shortened V by 5 bases and J by 4 bases, and 24 bases separated the two germline ends. CDR3 sequence reads: CASSPFGQLSPSGANVLTF. The CDR3 region has the DNA TGTGCCAGCAGCCCATTCGGACAATTGAGCCCCTCAGGGGCCAACGTCCTGACTTTC.

This chain connects TRBV4-2 to TRBJ1-4; 7 nucleotides match TRBD1. The ends lost 0 bases at V and 8 bases at J; junction bases unmatched: 6. The germline V gene has CDR1 LGHNA and CDR2 YNFKEQ. This CDR3 is built from 15 residues. The CDR3 loop is CASSQDMQGGEKLFF. DNA of the CDR3: TGTGCCAGCAGCCAAGATATGCAGGGGGGAGAAAAACTGTTTTTT.

V usage is TRBV6-6 and J usage is TRBJ1-6; D unclear. The CDR3 is 13 residues long. Germline lookup yields CDR1 MNHNY and CDR2 SVGAGI (reference sequence). With 2 bases removed from V and 9 bases from J, the gap between germline ends came to 8 bases. CDR3 bases: TGTGCCAGCAGTTACCCCGGAGGTTCACCCCTCCACTTT. Translation gives CASSYPGGSPLHF.

The genes are TRBV27 and TRBJ2-7; 10 bases line up with TRBD1. J was trimmed by 5 bases and V by 10 bases; bases with no gene match: 14. The length of the CDR3 is 15 residues. CDR1 and CDR2 (germline): MNHEY, SMNVEV (reference sequence). The chain's CDR3 is CATMIRTGGVHEQYF. In nucleotides, the CDR3 is TGTGCCACCATGATCCGGACAGGGGGTGTCCACGAGCAGTACTTC.

The chain couples TRBV5-6 to TRBJ1-5; D might be TRBD1 (6 bases). The CDR3 has 16 amino acids. From germline, CDR1 is SGHDT and CDR2 YYEEEE. V lost 4 bases and J 1 base, leaving 15 bases between the germline ends. CDR3 sequence: CASSVYRVSSNQPQHF. In nucleotides, the CDR3 is TGTGCCAGCAGCGTATACAGGGTATCGAGCAATCAGCCCCAGCATTTT.

The chain links TRBV4-3 to TRBJ2-1, with a weak D call TRBD2 (5 bases). In germline, CDR1 is LGHNA, CDR2 YSLEER. Trimming cost V 1 base and J 4 bases, with 17 bases left between them. The CDR3 loop spans 17 amino acids. CDR3 protein: CASSQVRGIRRYNEQFF. The CDR3 DNA reads as TGCGCCAGCAGCCAAGTACGAGGGATTAGGAGGTACAATGAGCAGTTCTTC.

This clone was seen a few times. The chain carries TRBV6-1 and TRBJ1-5; the D gene is possibly TRBD1 (5 bases). Trimming left V 4 bases short and J 3 bases short, with 16 bases between. The CDR3 totals 16 residues. Germline CDR1 MNHNS, CDR2 SASEGT. The CDR3 nucleotides read TGTGCCAGCAGTGCGGTCTCCGGGGGGAACAATCAGCCCCAGCATTTT. Protein sequence: CASSAVSGGNNQPQHF.

CDR3 residues: CATSRTPGELFF. CDR3 nucleotides: TGTGCCACCAGCAGAACACCCGGGGAGCTGTTTTTT. The chain joins TRBV15 to TRBJ2-2; D is unresolved. V shed 2 bases and J shed 6 bases, with 4 bases lying between them. Germline V CDR1 and CDR2: LNHNV, YYDKDF (reference sequence). CDR3 length: 12 amino acids. Based on the CDR3 plus reference TRBV15 and TRBJ2-2, the full variable domain is DAMVIQNPRYQVTQFGKPVTLSCSQTLNHNVMYWYQQKSSQAPKLLFHYYDKDFNNEADTPDNFQSRRPNTSFCFLDIRSPGLGDTAMYLCATSRTPGELFFGEGSRLTVL.

The gene calls are TRBV2 and TRBJ1-6; TRBD1 is a possible D gene (5 bases). Germline V lookup: CDR1 SNHLY, CDR2 FYNNEI. V lost 7 bases and J 7 bases, leaving 14 bases between the germline ends. The CDR3 totals 14 residues. The CDR3 sequence: CASIGDSENSPLHF. The DNA of the CDR3 is TGTGCCAGCATAGGGGATAGTGAGAATTCACCCCTCCACTTT.

The chain recombines TRBV10-3 with TRBJ2-1, with 9 nucleotides matching TRBD2. Per the germline V gene, CDR1 is ENHRY and CDR2 is SYGVKD. This CDR3 contains 14 residues. V trimming: 4 bases; J trimming: 3 bases; junction bases outside the gene matches: 1. The CDR3 is CAISGTSVYNEQFF. In nucleotides, the CDR3 is TGTGCCATCAGTGGGACTAGCGTCTACAATGAGCAGTTCTTC.

This clone was seen a few times. The V gene is TRBV3-1 (or the pseudogene TRBV3-2), the J gene TRBJ2-1, with 9 bases that match TRBD2. The CDR3 loop spans 20 amino acids. V was pared by 0 bases and J by 1 base, with 13 bases of the junction left unmatched. Germline CDR1 LGHDT, CDR2 YNNKEL (reference sequence). The CDR3 sequence is CASSQDTGRGGPLSYNEQFF. CDR3 in DNA: TGTGCCAGCAGCCAAGATACCGGGCGGGGGGGCCCCCTATCCTACAATGAGCAGTTCTTC.

The J gene is TRBJ2-5, the V gene TRBV28, with TRBD2 identical over 7 bases. The CDR3 has 14 amino acids. Germline V gene data show CDR1 as MDHEN and CDR2 as SYDVKM. J lost 5 bases, V lost 4 bases, and 7 bases had no gene match. In nucleotides, the CDR3 is TGTGCCAGCAGTTCCGGGGGGTTCCGCGAGACCCAGTACTTC. It encodes CASSSGGFRETQYF.

This chain connects TRBV5-6 to TRBJ1-2, with D perhaps TRBD1 (5 bases). CDR1 and CDR2 (germline): SGHDT, YYEEEE. This CDR3 contains 15 residues. Trimming took off 0 bases at V and 0 bases at J, with 9 bases between the two ends. In DNA, the CDR3 is TGTGCCAGCAGCTTGGTAGACAGTACTAACTATGGCTACACCTTC. As protein: CASSLVDSTNYGYTF.

The chain joins TRBV2 to TRBJ1-6; D possibly corresponds to TRBD1 (5 bases). CDR1 SNHLY and CDR2 FYNNEI come from the germline V gene. V gave up 9 bases and J gave up 7 bases, with 13 bases separating them. The CDR3 totals 13 residues. CDR3 in DNA: TGTGCCAGTAAGGGACTTACAAATTCACCCCTCCACTTT. Amino acids: CASKGLTNSPLHF.

V usage is TRBV4-2 and J usage is TRBJ2-3; 12 bases match TRBD2. CDR1 and CDR2 (germline): LGHNA, YNFKEQ. The CDR3 totals 16 residues. V dropped 1 base and J dropped 8; count of bases not matched to a gene: 7. In nucleotides, the CDR3 is TGTGCCAGCAGCCAAGGTCTAGCGGGGGGGGTCGGTACGCAGTATTTT. Amino acid sequence: CASSQGLAGGVGTQYF.

The V and J genes are TRBV18 and TRBJ1-2; possibly TRBD1 for D (6 bases). V shed 2 bases and J shed 8 bases, with 15 bases lying between them. Germline V CDR1 and CDR2: KGHSH, LQKENI. The CDR3 covers 14 residues. This chain's CDR3 is CASSPTETGEGYTF. For the CDR3, the DNA is TGTGCCAGCTCACCAACTGAGACAGGAGAAGGCTACACCTTC.

Many counts were recorded for this clone. V is TRBV4-1 and J is TRBJ1-1; TRBD1 agrees at 7 bases. Losses at the gene ends were 5 bases for V and 5 bases for J; bases not matched to a gene: 8. Germline CDR1 reads MGHRA; CDR2 reads YSYEKL. CDR3 length: 14 amino acids. CDR3 residues: CASSFRDRYTEAFF. DNA of the CDR3: TGCGCCAGCAGCTTCCGGGACAGATATACTGAAGCTTTCTTT.

This clone is large (0.1 to 1%). CDR3 region: CASSAQGAETQYF. The CDR3 DNA reads as TGTGCCAGCAGCGCACAGGGGGCAGAGACCCAGTACTTC. The V gene is TRBV9, the J gene TRBJ2-5; 9 bases map to TRBD1. Unmatched junction bases numbered 1, after V lost 3 bases and J lost 4 bases. Looked up from germline, CDR1 is SGDLS and CDR2 is YYNGEE. The CDR3 runs to 13 residues. Combining the CDR3 with reference TRBV9 and TRBJ2-5 gives the whole variable domain DSGVTQTPKHLITATGQRVTLRCSPRSGDLSVYWYQQSLDQGLQFLIQYYNGEERAKGNILERFSAQQFPDLHSELNLSSLELGDSALYFCASSAQGAETQYFGPGTRLLVL.

V is TRBV7-5 and J is TRBJ1-4; the table's D call, TRBD1, was not checked against the DNA. TRBV7-5 is recorded as a pseudogene. The CDR3 totals 15 residues. CDR3 amino acids: CARSPTGSANEKLFF. In nucleotides, the CDR3 is TGTGCCAGAAGCCCGACAGGGTCGGCTAATGAAAAACTGTTTTTT.

The chain carries TRBV27 and TRBJ1-2, with D uncertain. The V end was cut by 4 bases, the J end by 0 bases, with 9 bases between. The CDR3 has 14 amino acids. The germline V gene encodes CDR1 MNHEY and CDR2 SMNVEV (reference sequence). CDR3 nucleotides: TGTGCCAGCAGTTGGGCAGGCTCTAACTATGGCTACACCTTC. It specifies CASSWAGSNYGYTF.

The chain links TRBV23-1 to TRBJ1-1; TRBD1 aligns across 7 bases. TRBV23-1 is assigned to the ORF class and has an uncertain function. V was clipped by 0 bases and J by 2 bases; unmatched bases: 6. The CDR3 sequence is 16 residues long. CDR3 region: CASSQSAGQANTEAFF. The CDR3 nucleotides are TGCGCCAGCAGTCAATCGGCAGGACAGGCCAACACTGAAGCTTTCTTT.

The J gene is TRBJ2-1, the V gene TRBV6-2 or TRBV6-3; 11 nucleotides line up with TRBD2. CDR3 length: 16 residues. V shed 5 bases, J shed 4 bases, and the junction held 7 bases outside the gene matches. In germline, CDR1 is MNHEY, CDR2 SVGEGT. CDR3 loop: CASSPPGLAVYNEQFF. CDR3 in DNA: TGTGCCAGCAGTCCCCCGGGACTAGCGGTATACAATGAGCAGTTCTTC.

The V gene is TRBV6-5, the J gene TRBJ2-3; 9 bases agree with TRBD2. The germline V gene encodes CDR1 MNHEY and CDR2 SVGAGI. The CDR3 consists of 16 residues. V gave up 4 bases and J gave up 2 bases; unmatched junction bases: 7. CDR3 sequence (DNA): TGTGCCAGCAGTTTCGGTTCTAGCGGGGTCACAGATACGCAGTATTTT. Encoded protein: CASSFGSSGVTDTQYF.